This T cell receptor (beta chain) derives from a study of T cells in tumors after PD-1 blockade. About the research overall: Mean per blood sample: 113,528 templates (about 21,000-290,000), about 37,000 unique clonotypes. Study results and caveats: About 40% of tumor TCR clonotypes were also found in blood.

The CDR3 contains 19 residues. The germline V gene encodes CDR1 SGHRS and CDR2 YFSETQ. The V segment lost 0 bases and the J segment 4 bases; nucleotides outside the gene matches: 12. As for this clone: As yet, its antigen is unknown.

Data came from immunoSEQ multiplex PCR; TCRdb stores just in-frame clones and leaves some out. The sample yields 45,000 to 60,000 clones, over 70% seen once. The receptor was isolated from a human donor with basal cell carcinoma. V usage is TRBV5-1 and J usage is TRBJ2-1, with 11 bases aligning to TRBD1. This specimen consisted of PBMCs, obtained before anti-PD-1 treatment. The CDR3 nucleotides read TGCGCCAGCAGCTTGGAAGGGACAGGGGGACGTAGGCCTTACAATGAGCAGTTCTTC. The encoded protein is CASSLEGTGGRRPYNEQFF.